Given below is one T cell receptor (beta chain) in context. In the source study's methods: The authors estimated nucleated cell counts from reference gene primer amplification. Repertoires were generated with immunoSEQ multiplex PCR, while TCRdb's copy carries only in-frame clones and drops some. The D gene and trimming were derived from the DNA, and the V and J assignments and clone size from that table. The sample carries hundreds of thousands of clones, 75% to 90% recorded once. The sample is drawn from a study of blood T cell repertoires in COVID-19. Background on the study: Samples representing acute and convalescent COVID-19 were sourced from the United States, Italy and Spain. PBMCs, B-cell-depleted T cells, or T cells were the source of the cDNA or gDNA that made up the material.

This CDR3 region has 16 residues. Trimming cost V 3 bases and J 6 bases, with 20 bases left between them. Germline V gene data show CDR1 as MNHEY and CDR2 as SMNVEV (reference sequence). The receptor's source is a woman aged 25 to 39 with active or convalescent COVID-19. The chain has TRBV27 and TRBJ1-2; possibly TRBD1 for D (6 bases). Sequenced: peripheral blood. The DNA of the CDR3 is TGTGCCAGCAGTTTTCTCAGGACAGTAAATCAAGATGGCTACACCTTC. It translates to CASSFLRTVNQDGYTF.